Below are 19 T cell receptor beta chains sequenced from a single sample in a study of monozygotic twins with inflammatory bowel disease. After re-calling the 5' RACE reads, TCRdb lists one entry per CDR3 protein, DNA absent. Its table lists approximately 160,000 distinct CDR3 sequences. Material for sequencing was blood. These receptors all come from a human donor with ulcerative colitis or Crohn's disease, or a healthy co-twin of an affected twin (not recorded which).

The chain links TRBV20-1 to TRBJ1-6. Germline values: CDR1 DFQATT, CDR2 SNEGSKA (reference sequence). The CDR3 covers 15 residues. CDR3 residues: CSARDRGRPNSPLHF.

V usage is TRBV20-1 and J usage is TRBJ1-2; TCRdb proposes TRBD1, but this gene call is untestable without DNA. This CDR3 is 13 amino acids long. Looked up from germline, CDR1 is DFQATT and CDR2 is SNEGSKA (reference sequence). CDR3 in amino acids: CSVYRDTYYGYTF.

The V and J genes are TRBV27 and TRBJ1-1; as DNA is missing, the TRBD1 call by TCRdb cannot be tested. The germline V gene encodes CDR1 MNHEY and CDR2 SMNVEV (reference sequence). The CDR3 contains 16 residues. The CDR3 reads CASSLYPGAEATEAFF.

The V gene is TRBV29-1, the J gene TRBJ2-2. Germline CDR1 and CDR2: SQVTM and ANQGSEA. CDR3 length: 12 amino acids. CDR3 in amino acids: CSGMADTGELFF.

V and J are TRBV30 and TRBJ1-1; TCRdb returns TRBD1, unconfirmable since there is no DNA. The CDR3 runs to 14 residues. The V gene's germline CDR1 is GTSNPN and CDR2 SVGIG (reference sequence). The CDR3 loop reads CAWSEEDNRSEAFF.

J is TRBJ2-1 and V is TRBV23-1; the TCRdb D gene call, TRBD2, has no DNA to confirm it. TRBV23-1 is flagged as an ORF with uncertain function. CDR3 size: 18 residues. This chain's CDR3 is CASSQSAVSSPGRDEQFF.

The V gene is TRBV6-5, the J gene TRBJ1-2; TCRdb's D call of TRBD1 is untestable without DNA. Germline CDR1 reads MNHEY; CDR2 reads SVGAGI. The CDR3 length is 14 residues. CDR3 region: CASSYDRGAYGYTF.

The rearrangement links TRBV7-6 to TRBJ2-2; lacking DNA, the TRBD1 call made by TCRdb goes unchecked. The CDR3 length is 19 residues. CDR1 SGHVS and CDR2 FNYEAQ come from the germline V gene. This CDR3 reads CASSLVRGKGDSNTGELFF.

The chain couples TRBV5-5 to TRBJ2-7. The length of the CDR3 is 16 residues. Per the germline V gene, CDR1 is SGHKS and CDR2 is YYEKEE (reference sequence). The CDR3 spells CASSLGAPKLTYEQYF.

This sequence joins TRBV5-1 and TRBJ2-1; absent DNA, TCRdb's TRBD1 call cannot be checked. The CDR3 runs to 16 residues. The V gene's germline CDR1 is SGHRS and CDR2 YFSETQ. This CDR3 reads CASSMPSGGPYNEQFF.

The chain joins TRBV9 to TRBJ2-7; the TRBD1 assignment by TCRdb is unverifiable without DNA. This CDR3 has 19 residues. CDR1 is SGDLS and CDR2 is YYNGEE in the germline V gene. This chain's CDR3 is CAEGGEAQIPRDSPYEQYF.

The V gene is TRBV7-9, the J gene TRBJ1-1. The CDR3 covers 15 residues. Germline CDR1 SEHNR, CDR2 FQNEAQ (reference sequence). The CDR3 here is CASSFREGMNTEAFF.

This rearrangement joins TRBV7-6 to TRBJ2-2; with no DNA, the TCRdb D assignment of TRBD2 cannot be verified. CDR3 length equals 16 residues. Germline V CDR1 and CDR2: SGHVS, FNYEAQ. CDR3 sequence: CASSLPGTSRTGELFF.

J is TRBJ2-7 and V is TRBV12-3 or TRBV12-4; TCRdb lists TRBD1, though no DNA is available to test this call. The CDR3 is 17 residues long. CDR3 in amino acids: CASSFFRPGQGAYEQYF.

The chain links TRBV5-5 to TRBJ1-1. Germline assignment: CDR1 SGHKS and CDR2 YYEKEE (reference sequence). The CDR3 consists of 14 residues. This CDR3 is CASSSSSLGTEAFF.

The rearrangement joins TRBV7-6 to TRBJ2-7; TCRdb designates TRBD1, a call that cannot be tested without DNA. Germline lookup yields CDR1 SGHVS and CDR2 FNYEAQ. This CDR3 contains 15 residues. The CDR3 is CASSFGTGGTYEQYF.

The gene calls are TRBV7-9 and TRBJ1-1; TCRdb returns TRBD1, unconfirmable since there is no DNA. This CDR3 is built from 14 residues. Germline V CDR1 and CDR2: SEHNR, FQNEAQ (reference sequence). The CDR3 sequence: CASRRGQSKGEAFF.

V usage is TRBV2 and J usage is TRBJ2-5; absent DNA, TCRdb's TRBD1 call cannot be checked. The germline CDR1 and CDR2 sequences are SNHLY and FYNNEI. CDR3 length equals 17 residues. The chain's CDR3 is CASTGRGRDVGRETQYF.

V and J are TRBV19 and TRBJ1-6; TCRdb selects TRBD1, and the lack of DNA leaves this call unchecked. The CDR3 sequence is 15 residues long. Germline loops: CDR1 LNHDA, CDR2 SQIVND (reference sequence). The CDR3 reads CASSHHPGKHSPLHF.